The source of this T cell receptor (beta chain) is a study of blood T cells in healthy people across ages. The CDR3 length is 15 residues. Trimming took 4 bases from V and 4 from J, leaving 18 bases between them. The germline V gene has CDR1 DFQATT and CDR2 SNEGSKA (reference sequence). For this clonotype: Its antigen is currently unknown.

Each sample yielded at least 7 million isolated PBMCs. Study-wide points: Roughly linearly, TCR beta diversity per million T cells fell as age increased.

A second PCR, run for about 7 to 11 cycles, used a sample-barcoded 5' primer plus a J-beta primer mix. TCRdb passed the 5' RACE reads through MiXCR, listing each CDR3 protein once. The sample lists about 800,000 distinct CDR3 sequences; roughly 25% were seen once. The sample also formed part of further work on T cells of mothers and their children. That publication notes: Samples were provided by three healthy Caucasian mothers and their six children.

The specimen was blood. This TCR derives from a boy aged 5-17 years in good health. The chain uses TRBV20-1 and TRBJ2-3; D gene ambiguous. The CDR3 here is CSAKISPLPPDTQYF. The CDR3 nucleotides are TGCAGTGCTAAGATCTCCCCCCTCCCCCCAGATACGCAGTATTTT.